The present T cell receptor (beta chain) was sequenced within a study of blood T cell repertoires in COVID-19. Study-level background: The United States, Italy and Spain were the sources of the acute and convalescent COVID-19 samples. PBMCs, B-cell-depleted T cells, or T cells provided the cDNA or gDNA that made up the material.

Original processing methods: It was from reference gene primer amplification that nucleated cell counts were estimated. Assay used: immunoSEQ multiplex PCR; TCRdb lists only in-frame clones, some missing. V, J and clone size are those of that table, while D and trimming were read from the DNA. The data show around 270,000 clones, around 87% seen once. This sequence was found in a woman aged 45-65 years with acute or convalescent COVID-19. Sequenced input: peripheral blood.

The DNA of the CDR3 is TGCGCCAGCAGCTCCGGACAGGGGGCGTTTGGCTACACCTTC. This gives the protein CASSSGQGAFGYTF. The V call is TRBV5-1, the J call TRBJ1-2; 11 bases agree with TRBD1. J was trimmed by 7 bases and V by 3 bases; bases with no gene match: 5. There are 14 residues in the CDR3. Germline CDR1 SGHRS, CDR2 YFSETQ.